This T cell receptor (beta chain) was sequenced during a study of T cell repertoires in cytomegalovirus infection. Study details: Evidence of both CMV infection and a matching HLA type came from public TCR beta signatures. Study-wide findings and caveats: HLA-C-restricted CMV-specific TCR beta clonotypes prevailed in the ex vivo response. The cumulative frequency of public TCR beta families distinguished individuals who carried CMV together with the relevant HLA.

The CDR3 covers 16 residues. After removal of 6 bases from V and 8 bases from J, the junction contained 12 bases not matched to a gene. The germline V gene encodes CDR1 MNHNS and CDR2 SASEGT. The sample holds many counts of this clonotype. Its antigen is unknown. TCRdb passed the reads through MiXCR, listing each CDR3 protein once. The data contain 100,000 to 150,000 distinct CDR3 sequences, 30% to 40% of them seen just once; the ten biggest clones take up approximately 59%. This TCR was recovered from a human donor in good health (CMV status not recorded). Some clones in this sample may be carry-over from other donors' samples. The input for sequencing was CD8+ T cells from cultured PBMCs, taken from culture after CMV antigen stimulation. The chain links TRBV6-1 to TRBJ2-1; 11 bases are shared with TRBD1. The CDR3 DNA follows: TGTGCCAGCAGCCTAACGGACAGGGGGCGCAGCTATGAGCAGTTCTTC. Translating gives CASSLTDRGRSYEQFF.